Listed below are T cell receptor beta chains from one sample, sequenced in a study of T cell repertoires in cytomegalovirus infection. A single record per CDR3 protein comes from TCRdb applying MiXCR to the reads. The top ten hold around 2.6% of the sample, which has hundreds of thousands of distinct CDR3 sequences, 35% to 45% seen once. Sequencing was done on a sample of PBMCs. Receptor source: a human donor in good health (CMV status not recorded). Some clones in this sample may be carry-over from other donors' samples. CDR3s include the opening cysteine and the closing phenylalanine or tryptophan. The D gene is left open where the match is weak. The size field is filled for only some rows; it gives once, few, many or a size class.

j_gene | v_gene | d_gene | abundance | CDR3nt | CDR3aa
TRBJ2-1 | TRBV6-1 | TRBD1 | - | TGTGCCAGCAGTCATGGACAGGGTTCCAATGAGCAGTTCTTC | CASSHGQGSNEQFF
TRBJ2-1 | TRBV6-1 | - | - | TGTGCCAGCAGTGAAGCTACTGTAGGACTAAAGAATGAGCAGTTCTTC | CASSEATVGLKNEQFF
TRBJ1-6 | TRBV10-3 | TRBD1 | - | TGTGCCATCAGTGAGAGTCAGGGGGTAAATAATTCACCCCTCCACTTT | CAISESQGVNNSPLHF
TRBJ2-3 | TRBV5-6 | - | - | TGTGCCAGCAGCTTGAAAAGGGGCAGCACAGATACGCAGTATTTT | CASSLKRGSTDTQYF
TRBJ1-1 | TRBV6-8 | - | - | TGTGCCAGTCAGATTAGAGGACAGAGCATAGCGGCTTTCTTT | CASQIRGQSIAAFF
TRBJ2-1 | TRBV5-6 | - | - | TGTGCCAGCAGCTTGGGGGGCTCAAGCTTCAATGAGCAGTTCTTC | CASSLGGSSFNEQFF
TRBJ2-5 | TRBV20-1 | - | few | TGCAGTGCTACCACTGACGGTTTCCAAGAGACCCAGTACTTC | CSATTDGFQETQYF
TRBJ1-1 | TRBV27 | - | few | TGTGCCAGCAGCCAGGGACCCGCCGAAGCTTTCTTT | CASSQGPAEAFF
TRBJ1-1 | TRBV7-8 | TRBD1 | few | TGTGCCAGCAGGGATACAGGGGGAACGAACACTGAAGCTTTCTTT | CASRDTGGTNTEAFF
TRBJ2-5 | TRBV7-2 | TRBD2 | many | TGTGCCAGCAGCCTAAGGACTAGCGGAGGAGAGACCCAGTACTTC | CASSLRTSGGETQYF
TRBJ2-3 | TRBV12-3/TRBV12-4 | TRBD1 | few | TGTGCCAGCAGACACACCAATAGACAGGGGGAGGCAGATACGCAGTATTTT | CASRHTNRQGEADTQYF
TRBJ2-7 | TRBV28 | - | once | TGTGCCAGCAGTTTAACCGGGACACCGGCCTTACTTTACGAGCAGTACTTC | CASSLTGTPALLYEQYF
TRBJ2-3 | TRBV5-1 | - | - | TGCGCCAGCAGCTTGGCCCCCTCAGATACGCAGTATTTT | CASSLAPSDTQYF
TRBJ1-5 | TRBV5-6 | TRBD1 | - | TGTGCCAGCAGCCTGGGACAGGGGGATAGCAATCAGCCCCAGCATTTT | CASSLGQGDSNQPQHF
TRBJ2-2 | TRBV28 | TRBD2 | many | TGTGCCAGCAGCCTATCCGGGAGGGGCAACACCGGGGAGCTGTTTTTT | CASSLSGRGNTGELFF
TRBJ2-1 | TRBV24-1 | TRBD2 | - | TGTGCCACCAGTGATTTGGGGCTAGCGGGGGGTAATGAGCAGTTCTTC | CATSDLGLAGGNEQFF
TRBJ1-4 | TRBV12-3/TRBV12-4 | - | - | TGTGCCAGCAGCCCAGGGGCAAGTAATGAAAAACTGTTTTTT | CASSPGASNEKLFF
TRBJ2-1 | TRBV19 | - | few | TGTGCCAGTAGTATTGAAGGCCACAATGAGCAGTTCTTC | CASSIEGHNEQFF
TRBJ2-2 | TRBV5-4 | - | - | TGTGCCAGCAGCCCTCAGGGGAGAGCGGACACCGGGGAGCTGTTTTTT | CASSPQGRADTGELFF
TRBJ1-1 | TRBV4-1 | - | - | TGCGCCAGCAGCCAAGATCTAAGGCCGCCCGGCAGGGGAGGAACTGAAGCTTTCTTT | CASSQDLRPPGRGGTEAFF
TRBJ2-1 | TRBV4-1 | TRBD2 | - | TGCGCCAGCAGCCGAATACTAGCGGCGTACAAGGAGCAGTTCTTC | CASSRILAAYKEQFF
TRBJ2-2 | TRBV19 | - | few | TGTGCCAGTAGGGTTGCTCCCGGGGAGCTGTTTTTT | CASRVAPGELFF
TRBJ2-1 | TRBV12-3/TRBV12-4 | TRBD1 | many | TGTGCCAGCAGTTTAGGGGACAGGGTTAATGAGCAGTTCTTC | CASSLGDRVNEQFF
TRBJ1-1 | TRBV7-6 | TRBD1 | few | TGTGCCAGCAGCTTAGCCTTAAGACAGGGGGCAGACACTGAAGCTTTCTTT | CASSLALRQGADTEAFF
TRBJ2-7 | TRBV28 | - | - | TGTGCCAGCAGTTCCAACCCCCGCGAGCAGTACTTC | CASSSNPREQYF
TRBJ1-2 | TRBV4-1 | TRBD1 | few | TGCGCCAGCAGCCAAGAGGGAACAGGGGACTATGGCTACACCTTC | CASSQEGTGDYGYTF
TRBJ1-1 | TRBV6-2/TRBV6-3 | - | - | TGTGCCAGCTTAAGGGGGTACAACACTGAAGCTTTCTTT | CASLRGYNTEAFF